This T cell receptor beta chain stems from a study of metastatic and nonmetastatic thyroid tumors. For the study at large: Repertoires were compared across blood and tumor or nodule tissue from malignant and benign thyroid patients.

Every patient was untreated before thyroid surgery. Authors' data handling: It was from CDR3 differences across clinicopathological groups that a distant-metastasis classifier for papillary thyroid cancer was built. TCRdb re-analyzed the PCR reads using MiXCR. The authors' filters were not applied to this entry. The table shows 25,000 to 35,000 clones, with 25% to 35% occurring only once. Germline loops: CDR1 MNHEY, CDR2 SMNVEV (reference sequence). This CDR3 region has 14 residues. Between the trimmed V and J ends, which lost 7 bases and 2 bases, there was a span of 13 bases. Study-wide results and caveats: Malignant thyroid tumors reportedly had TCR beta diversity that was significantly higher than in benign nodules, in blood and tumor.

A few counts support this clone. The antigen remains unidentified. The receptor's source is a female donor with papillary thyroid cancer or a benign thyroid nodule (not recorded which). Some clones in this sample may be carry-over from other donors' samples. Sequenced: blood. V gene TRBV27 combines with J gene TRBJ2-3; tentative D call: TRBD2 (6 bases). The CDR3: CASKPGLDTDTQYF. CDR3 bases: TGTGCCAGCAAGCCGGGACTTGACACAGATACGCAGTATTTT.